This T cell receptor beta chain was identified in a study of shared clonotypes between healthy human individuals. The study, taken as a whole, reports: Few donors restricted represented genetic and exposure-history diversity.

The germline gives CDR1 MNHNY, CDR2 SVGAGI (reference sequence). The CDR3 runs 14 residues. The J segment lost 6 bases and the V segment lost 0 bases, leaving 3 bases of the junction unmatched. Deep was the level used in running the assay. Several immunoSEQ plates held equal portions of the genomic DNA taken from each subset. Clones were sequenced by immunoSEQ multiplex PCR, and TCRdb holds only the in-frame ones, with some missing. Of around 500,000 clones detected, around 75% appear once; the ten largest clones hold less than 15%. On this clone: Antigen unknown.

The V gene is TRBV6-6, the J gene TRBJ2-7; 9 nucleotides agree with TRBD1. Material for sequencing was PBMCs. The source is a woman aged 35 to 49 in good health. Some clones in this sample may be carry-over from other donors' samples. This chain's CDR3 is CASSYSGQGSEQYF. CDR3 bases: TGTGCCAGCAGTTACTCGGGACAGGGATCCGAGCAGTACTTC.